This TCR beta chain is drawn from a study of T-cell memory formation after mild COVID-19 (dated by TCRdb to the early 2020s). For the wider study: Most TCR sequence clusters were specific to one of the two donors. In a couple of donors, T-cell clones that expanded and contracted after mild COVID-19 were followed by sequencing TCRalpha and TCRbeta repertoires longitudinally. The cohort comprised two young, previously healthy adult volunteers, one female and one male.

What the work shows at the level of the full study, not this receptor alone: Contracting CD4+ clones turned up mainly in the CM and EM memory subsets, whereas EMRA was where CD8+ clones were enriched. SARS-CoV-2 specificity of the second-wave clones peaking on day 37 was not confirmed. Some responding clones were found in pre-infection memory, which suggests that pre-existing cross-reactive memory T cells took part in the SARS-CoV-2 response. Balanced CD4/CD8 phenotypes were observed for clones contracting from day 15 to 85, whereas a bias towards CD4+ was observed for a second wave of clones expanding from day 15 to 37. The study covered only two mild cases, and larger cohorts including severe cases with pre-infection samples were considered necessary.

The germline V end is reduced by 6 bases and the J end by 1 base; junction bases left unmatched: 8. CDR1 and CDR2 are read off the germline V gene as ENHRY and SYGVKD. The cysteine opens and the phenylalanine closes a CDR3 of 17 amino acids. Of all the DNA, just the CDR3 is kept, 51 bases in frame from base 1. Sequencing was carried out with an Illumina NovaSeq 6000. Using 5'RACE with constant-segment primers, TCRalpha and TCRbeta cDNA libraries were constructed, with sample barcodes and unique molecular identifiers added in the process. RNA was extracted from every sample with Trizol reagent. The libraries were amplified in two PCR steps, and the second step added a second sample barcode and Illumina TruSeq adapters. Libraries were sequenced on an Illumina NovaSeq with 2 x 150 bp paired-end reads. Under the source paper's analysis protocol: With migec v1.2.7, reads were demultiplexed and then collapsed into UMI-guided consensus sequences. With mixcr v2.1.11, UMI consensuses were aligned to TRA and TRB V and J templates and assembled into clonotypes. Clonotypes were classified as expanded or contracted when called significant by both edgeR and NoisET, with noise models trained on biological replicates. For edgeR calls, a false discovery rate-adjusted p below 0.01 and a log2 fold-change threshold of 1 were applied. As an exploratory analysis of dynamics, max-normalized trajectories of the 1000 most abundant clonotypes were examined by PCA with hierarchical clustering. Separately sequenced CD4+ and CD8+ repertoires were used to assign the CD4 or CD8 phenotype of responding clones. TCRdb reanalyzed the raw reads on its own, using fastp at Q25 for trimming and MiXCR for clone calling, and kept in-frame beta chains. Each CDR3 protein appears once, grouped with its most common genes and DNA. The V and J calls were determined by TCRdb, not by the authors. The sample records some 300,000 distinct CDR3 sequences, approximately 19% of which are singletons. In total, the top ten clones hold under 25% of the sample.

Ficoll-Paque density gradient centrifugation was the method used to isolate PBMCs. This clonotype was detected a few times. This receptor's antigen is unknown. No base-level quality is on record; no much larger clone is a single base apart. The rearranged chain carries TRBV10-3 and TRBJ2-6; TRBD1 agrees with 8 junctional bases. The receptor was derived from a man younger than 35 who had mild COVID-19 (a few samples of this study predate the infection). The sample titles of this study are shuffled in the database, so cell type and time point are left out; the donor was told from shared clones. The sequenced sample was PBMCs or a T cell subset sorted from them (not recorded which). The CDR3: CAIRPGQVSSGANVLTF. In nucleotide form, the sequence is TGTGCCATCAGGCCGGGACAGGTGTCGTCTGGGGCCAACGTCCTGACTTTC.